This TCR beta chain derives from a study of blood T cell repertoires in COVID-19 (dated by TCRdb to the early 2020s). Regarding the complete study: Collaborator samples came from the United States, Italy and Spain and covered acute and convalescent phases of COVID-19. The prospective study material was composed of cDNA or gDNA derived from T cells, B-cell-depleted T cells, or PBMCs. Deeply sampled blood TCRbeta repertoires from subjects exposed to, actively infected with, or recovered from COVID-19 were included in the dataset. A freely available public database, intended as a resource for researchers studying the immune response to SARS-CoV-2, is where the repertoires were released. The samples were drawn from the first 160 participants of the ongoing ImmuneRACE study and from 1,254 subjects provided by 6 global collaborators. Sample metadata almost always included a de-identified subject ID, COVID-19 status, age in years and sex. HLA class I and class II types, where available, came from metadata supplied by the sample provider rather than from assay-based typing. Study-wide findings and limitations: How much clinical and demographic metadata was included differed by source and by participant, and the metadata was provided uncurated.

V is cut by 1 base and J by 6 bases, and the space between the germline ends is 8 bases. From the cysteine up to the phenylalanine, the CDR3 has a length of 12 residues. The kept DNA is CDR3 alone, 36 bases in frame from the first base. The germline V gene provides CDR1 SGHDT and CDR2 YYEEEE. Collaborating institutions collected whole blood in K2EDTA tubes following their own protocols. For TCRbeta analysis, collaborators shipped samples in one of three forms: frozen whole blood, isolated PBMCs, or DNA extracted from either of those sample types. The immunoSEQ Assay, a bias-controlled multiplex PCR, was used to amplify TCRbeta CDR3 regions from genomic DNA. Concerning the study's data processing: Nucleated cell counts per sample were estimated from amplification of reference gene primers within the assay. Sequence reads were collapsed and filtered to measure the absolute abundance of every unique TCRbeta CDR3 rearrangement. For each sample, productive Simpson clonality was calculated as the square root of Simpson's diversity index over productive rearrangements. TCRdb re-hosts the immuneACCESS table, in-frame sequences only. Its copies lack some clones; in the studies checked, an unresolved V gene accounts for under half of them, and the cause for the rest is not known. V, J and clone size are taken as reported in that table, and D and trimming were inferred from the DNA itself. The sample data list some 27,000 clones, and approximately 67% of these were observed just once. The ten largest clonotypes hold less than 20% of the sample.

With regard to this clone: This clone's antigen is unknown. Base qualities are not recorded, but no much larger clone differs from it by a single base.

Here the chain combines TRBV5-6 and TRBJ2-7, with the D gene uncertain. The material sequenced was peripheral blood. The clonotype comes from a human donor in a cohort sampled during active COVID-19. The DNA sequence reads TGTGCCAGCAGCTTGATACAGACCGAGCAGTACTTC. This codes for CASSLIQTEQYF. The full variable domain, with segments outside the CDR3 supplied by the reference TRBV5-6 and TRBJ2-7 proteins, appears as DAGVTQSPTHLIKTRGQQVTLRCSPKSGHDTVSWYQQALGQGPQFIFQYYEEEERQRGNFPDRFSGHQFPNYSSELNVNALLLGDSALYLCASSLIQTEQYFGPGTRLTVT.